A single sample gave rise to the 16 T cell receptor beta chains below, sequenced in a study of Graves' ophthalmopathy and Graves' hyperthyroidism. As the template, RNA transcripts were used to amplify TCR beta CDR3 regions. Second-round multiplex PCR came after first-round RT-PCR with HTBI primers. TCRdb fed the multiplex PCR reads into MiXCR, producing one record per CDR3 protein. The data contain tens of thousands of distinct CDR3 sequences, approximately 46% of them singletons. Specimen: peripheral blood. The receptors were gathered from an adult woman with stable Graves' hyperthyroidism.

Many counts were recorded for this clonotype. The rearrangement joins TRBV9 to TRBJ1-6, with D possibly being TRBD1 (5 bases). Trimming pared 3 bases from V and 7 bases from J, leaving 17 bases between. The germline CDR1 and CDR2 sequences are SGDLS and YYNGEE. The CDR3 runs to 16 residues. The CDR3 is CASSARDAGPNSPLHF. Written as DNA, the CDR3 is TGTGCCAGCAGCGCCCGGGACGCAGGGCCCAATTCACCCCTCCACTTT.

This clonotype occurred many times. The rearrangement joins TRBV7-3 to TRBJ1-2; TRBD1 might be the D (6 bases). V was cut by 7 bases and J by 0 bases, with 21 bases left in between. Germline CDR1 SGHTA, CDR2 FQGTGA. The CDR3 loop spans 17 amino acids. The CDR3 bases are TGTGCCAGCATCCTTACAAACGGCAGGACAGCTAACTATGGCTACACCTTC. Its translation is CASILTNGRTANYGYTF.

This clonotype was observed many times. V gene TRBV6-6 combines with J gene TRBJ1-6, with D possibly matching TRBD1 (6 bases). Germline loops: CDR1 MNHNY, CDR2 SVGAGI (reference sequence). This CDR3 is 16 amino acids long. V shed 2 bases and J shed 4 bases, with 12 bases lying between them. The DNA of the CDR3 is TGTGCCAGCAGTTACGGTCCAGGGGTTTATAATTCACCCCTCCACTTT. It yields the protein CASSYGPGVYNSPLHF.

This clonotype was seen more than once but under ten times. The chain carries TRBV7-9 and TRBJ2-7; the match to TRBD2 covers 10 bases. The CDR3 covers 15 residues. From germline, CDR1 is SEHNR and CDR2 FQNEAQ (reference sequence). The ends lost 3 bases at V and 4 bases at J; junction bases unmatched: 6. The CDR3 protein is CASSFSGLAVYEQYF. The CDR3 region has the DNA TGTGCCAGCAGCTTCTCCGGACTAGCGGTTTACGAGCAGTACTTC.

This clonotype has only a few counts. Since the CDR3 does not end with the conserved phenylalanine or tryptophan, this likely comes from a read error. Because the CDR3's place on the DNA is in doubt, the DNA is left out and the CDR3 is given as listed by TCRdb. This chain connects TRBV5-1 to TRBJ2-6; the DNA was not used to check the table's D call, TRBD1. The CDR3 adds up to 9 amino acids, both ends counted. The germline CDR1 and CDR2 sequences are SGHRS and YFSETQ. The CDR3: CASSNRPGT.

In its sample, this clonotype was seen many times. The rearrangement links TRBV6-6 to TRBJ1-2; D unclear. The V gene lost 2 bases and the J gene lost 5 bases, with 9 bases spanning the gap. This CDR3 has 13 residues. The germline V gene encodes CDR1 MNHNY and CDR2 SVGAGI (reference sequence). CDR3 sequence: CASSYVFGYGYTF. In DNA, the CDR3 is TGTGCCAGCAGTTACGTTTTTGGGTATGGCTACACCTTC.

This clonotype was detected once. This CDR3 is CASSDGTGGAGGYTF. CDR3 nucleotide sequence: TGTGCCAGCAGTGACGGGACAGGGGGCGCGGGTGGCTACACCTTC. The chain employs TRBV25-1 and TRBJ1-2; 12 bases are a match to TRBD1. Germline-derived CDR1 and CDR2 are MGHDK and SYGVNS. The CDR3 loop spans 15 amino acids. The V segment lost 3 bases and the J segment 7 bases; nucleotides outside the gene matches: 6.

Many counts were recorded for this clonotype. V is TRBV6-2 or TRBV6-3 and J is TRBJ2-7; no clear D gene. V was cut by 6 bases and J by 2 bases, with 11 bases left in between. From germline, CDR1 is MNHEY and CDR2 SVGEGT. The CDR3 totals 13 residues. CDR3 loop: CASSPTGPYEQYF. CDR3 DNA: TGTGCCAGCAGCCCTACGGGTCCCTACGAGCAGTACTTC.

The V and J genes are TRBV10-2 and TRBJ2-7; TRBD2 agrees at 8 bases. This CDR3 is built from 13 residues. J lost 7 bases, V lost 6 bases, and 8 bases had no gene match. Germline V gives CDR1 WSHSY, CDR2 SAAADI. The CDR3 coding sequence is TGCGCCAGCAGCTTGCGGGAGGTTAGTGAGCAGTACTTC. It yields the protein CASSLREVSEQYF.

Worth noting for this clonotype: No DNA is shown, since the ends of the CDR3 on it are uncertain; the CDR3 is the one TCRdb lists. The chain links TRBV20-1 to TRBJ2-5; the D segment call TRBD2 is taken from the table without a DNA check. Germline loops: CDR1 DFQATT, CDR2 SNEGSKA (reference sequence). With termini counted, the CDR3 has 18 amino acids. The CDR3: CSARAETEAFFGQGTQYF.

Ten or more counts support this clonotype. The rearrangement uses TRBV30 and TRBJ1-1; maybe TRBD1 (6 bases). The CDR3 is 11 residues long. CDR1 is GTSNPN and CDR2 is SVGIG in the germline V gene (reference sequence). V lost 3 bases and J 8 bases, leaving 10 bases between the germline ends. The CDR3 protein is CAWRGAGEAFF. CDR3 DNA sequence: TGTGCCTGGAGGGGGGCGGGAGAAGCTTTCTTT.

The genes are TRBV6-1 and TRBJ1-6; TRBD1 matches 9 bases. Germline V CDR1 and CDR2: MNHNS, SASEGT. CDR3 length: 15 amino acids. V trimming: 1 base; J trimming: 8 bases; junction bases outside the gene matches: 3. This CDR3 reads CASSEEGQGDSPLHF. The CDR3 nucleotides are TGTGCCAGCAGTGAAGAGGGACAGGGAGATTCACCCCTCCACTTT.

This clonotype has ten or more counts. V gene TRBV20-1 combines with J gene TRBJ1-6; a weak D match, TRBD1 (5 bases). CDR1 is DFQATT and CDR2 is SNEGSKA in the germline V gene (reference sequence). The CDR3 is made up of 13 amino acids. The V end lost 6 bases, the J end lost 8 bases, and 14 bases lay between the germline ends. CDR3 region: CSAPTAGHSPLHF. The CDR3 DNA is TGCAGTGCCCCCACCGCGGGGCATTCACCCCTCCACTTT.

This clonotype occurred many times. This rearrangement joins TRBV5-1 to TRBJ2-5; 7 bases line up with TRBD1. The V gene end was trimmed by 3 bases and the J gene end by 1 base; junction bases not matched to a gene: 9. CDR1 is SGHRS and CDR2 is YFSETQ in the germline V gene. CDR3 length: 16 residues. In nucleotides, the CDR3 is TGCGCCAGCAGCTCTGGACAGGTAACCCTCCAAGAGACCCAGTACTTC. Its translation is CASSSGQVTLQETQYF.

The gene calls are TRBV7-8 and TRBJ1-2; TRBD1 agrees at 9 bases. Germline values: CDR1 SGHVS, CDR2 FQNEAQ. V was clipped by 6 bases and J by 7 bases; unmatched bases: 9. The CDR3 loop spans 14 amino acids. This CDR3 reads CASRRDRAGAGYTF. The CDR3 DNA reads TGTGCCAGCAGGCGGGACAGGGCGGGGGCTGGCTACACCTTC. The full variable domain, rest sourced from reference TRBV7-8 and TRBJ1-2, is GAGVSQSPRYKVAKRGQDVALRCDPISGHVSLFWYQQALGQGPEFLTYFQNEAQLDKSGLPSDRFFAERPEGSVSTLKIQRTQQEDSAVYLCASRRDRAGAGYTFGSGTRLTVV.

The chain is built from TRBV10-3 and TRBJ2-3; 8 bases agree with TRBD2. The ends lost 3 bases at V and 3 bases at J; junction bases unmatched: 8. CDR1 and CDR2 from the germline V gene are ENHRY and SYGVKD. The length of the CDR3 is 16 residues. CDR3 sequence reads: CAISEGGAGVTDTQYF. The CDR3 coding sequence is TGTGCCATCAGTGAAGGTGGAGCGGGAGTTACAGATACGCAGTATTTT.